This T cell receptor beta chain was recorded in a study of T cell repertoires in cytomegalovirus infection. This CDR3 has 14 amino acids. Per the germline V gene, CDR1 is LGHNA and CDR2 is YNFKEQ. Deletions cut 1 base from V and 4 bases from J, with 10 bases between. Notes on this clonotype: Its antigen is not known.

TCRdb re-called the reads with MiXCR, one entry per CDR3 protein. The data contain some 920,000 distinct CDR3 sequences, around 30% of them singletons. The source of this sequence is a human donor in good health (CMV status not recorded). Some clones in this sample may be carry-over from other donors' samples. The sample here was cultured CD8+ T cells from PBMCs, taken from culture after CMV antigen stimulation. The V and J genes are TRBV4-2 and TRBJ1-2, with D perhaps TRBD1 (5 bases). The CDR3 here is CASSQAAGSYGYTF. The CDR3 DNA reads TGTGCCAGCAGCCAAGCGGCAGGGAGCTATGGCTACACCTTC.